This T cell receptor (beta chain) is drawn from a study of control samples from healthy donors and cancer patients (dated by TCRdb to the early 2020s). The library was generated by the immunoSEQ multiplex PCR assay. In TCRdb, the immuneACCESS table is reduced to in-frame sequences with V and J assigned. These tables do not hold every clone; where another copy was compared, an unresolved V gene accounts for under half, and the others remain unexplained. For this sample there are approximately 230,000 clones; approximately 80% appear just once. The ten largest clones add up to more than 10% of the sample. As to this clone: Its antigen specificity is not known. No clone much larger than this one lies a single base away; base qualities are absent.

The CDR3, cysteine through phenylalanine, is 15 amino acids long. Just CDR3 DNA is preserved here, 45 bases in frame from base 1. Trimming takes 1 base off V and 1 base off J; junction bases not matched to a gene: 3. Per the germline V gene (reference sequence), LNHDA is the CDR1 and SQIVND is the CDR2. The receptor chain draws on TRBV19 and TRBJ2-7; 8 bases in between match TRBD1. The TCR originated in a woman aged 60-70 years with lung cancer. Sequencing was performed on PBMCs. The DNA sequence is given as TGTGCCAGTAGTATAGGGGGGACAGGATCCTACGAGCAGTACTTC. This is translated as CASSIGGTGSYEQYF.